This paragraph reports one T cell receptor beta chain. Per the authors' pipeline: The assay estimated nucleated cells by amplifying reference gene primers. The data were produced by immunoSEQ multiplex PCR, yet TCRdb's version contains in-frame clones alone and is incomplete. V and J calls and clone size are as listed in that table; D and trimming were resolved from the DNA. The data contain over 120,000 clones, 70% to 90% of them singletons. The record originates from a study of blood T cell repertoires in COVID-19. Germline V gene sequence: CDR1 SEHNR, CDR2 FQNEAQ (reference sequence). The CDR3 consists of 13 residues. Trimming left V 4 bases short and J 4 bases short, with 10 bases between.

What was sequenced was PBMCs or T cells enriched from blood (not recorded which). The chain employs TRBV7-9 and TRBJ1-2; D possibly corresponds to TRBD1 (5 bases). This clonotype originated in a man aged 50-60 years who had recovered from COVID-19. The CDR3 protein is CASSSRGPYGYTF. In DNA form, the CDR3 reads TGTGCCAGCAGCTCTAGGGGCCCCTATGGCTACACCTTC.